This T cell receptor beta chain was profiled in a study of cytomegalovirus exposure and HLA in healthy donors. Study conclusions and caveats: Most CMV-associated TCR beta chains appeared HLA-restricted in a later analysis.

Germline trimming cut 7 bases from V and 5 bases from J; bases unmatched to any gene: 11. Germline CDR1 and CDR2: SGHTA and FQGNSA. The CDR3 sequence is 16 residues long. As concerns this clone: Its matching antigen is unknown.

60 Vbeta and 13 Jbeta primers were used in PCR. Here immunoSEQ multiplex PCR was the method, and the copy in TCRdb shows in-frame clones only, minus some. Of 100,000 to 150,000 clones listed, around 76% are singletons. Likely unrecorded immune exposures existed in these nominally healthy donors. The sample taken for sequencing was PBMCs. This clonotype was obtained from a woman aged 55 to 70 in good health and CMV-seropositive. The chain combines TRBV7-2 with TRBJ2-2, with 9 bases lining up with TRBD2. CDR3 nucleotides: TGTGCCAGCAACCCGATAGCGGGGGTGTCTACCGGGGAGCTGTTTTTT. It is translated as CASNPIAGVSTGELFF.